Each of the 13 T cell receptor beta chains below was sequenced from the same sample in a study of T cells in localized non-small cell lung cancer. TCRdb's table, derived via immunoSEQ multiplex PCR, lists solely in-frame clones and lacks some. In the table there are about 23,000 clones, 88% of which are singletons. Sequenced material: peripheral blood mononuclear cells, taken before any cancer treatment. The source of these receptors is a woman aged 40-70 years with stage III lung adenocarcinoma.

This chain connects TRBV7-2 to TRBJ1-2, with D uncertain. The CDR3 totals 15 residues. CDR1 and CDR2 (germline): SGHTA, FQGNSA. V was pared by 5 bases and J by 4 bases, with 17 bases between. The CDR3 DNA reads TGTGCCAGCAGCAATGGGATGCAGGCCCCCTATGGCTACACCTTC. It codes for CASSNGMQAPYGYTF.

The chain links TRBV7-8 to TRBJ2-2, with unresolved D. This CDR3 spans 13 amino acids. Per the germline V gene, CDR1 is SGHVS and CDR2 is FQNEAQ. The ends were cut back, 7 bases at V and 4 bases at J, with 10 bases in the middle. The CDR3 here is CASNRATTGELFF. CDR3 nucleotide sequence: TGTGCCAGCAACCGGGCCACCACCGGGGAGCTGTTTTTT.

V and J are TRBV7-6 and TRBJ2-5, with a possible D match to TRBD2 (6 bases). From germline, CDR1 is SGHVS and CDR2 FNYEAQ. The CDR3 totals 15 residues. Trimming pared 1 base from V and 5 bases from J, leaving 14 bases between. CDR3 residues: CASSLGGGIRETQYF. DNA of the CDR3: TGTGCCAGCAGCTTAGGGGGCGGGATTCGGGAGACCCAGTACTTC.

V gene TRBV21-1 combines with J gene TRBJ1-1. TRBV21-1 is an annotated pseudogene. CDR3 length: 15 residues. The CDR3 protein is CASSKRGGRNTEAFF. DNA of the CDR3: TGTGCCAGCAGCAAAAGGGGGGGAAGGAACACTGAAGCTTTCTTT.

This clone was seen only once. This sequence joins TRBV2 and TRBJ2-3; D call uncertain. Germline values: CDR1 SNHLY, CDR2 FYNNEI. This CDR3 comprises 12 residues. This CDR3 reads CAQSWGTDTQYF. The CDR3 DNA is TGTGCTCAGAGCTGGGGCACAGATACGCAGTATTTT. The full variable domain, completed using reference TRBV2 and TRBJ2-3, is EPEVTQTPSHQVTQMGQEVILRCVPISNHLYFYWYRQILGQKVEFLVSFYNNEISEKSEIFDDQFSVERPDGSNFTLKIRSTKLEDSAMYFCAQSWGTDTQYFGPGTRLTVL.

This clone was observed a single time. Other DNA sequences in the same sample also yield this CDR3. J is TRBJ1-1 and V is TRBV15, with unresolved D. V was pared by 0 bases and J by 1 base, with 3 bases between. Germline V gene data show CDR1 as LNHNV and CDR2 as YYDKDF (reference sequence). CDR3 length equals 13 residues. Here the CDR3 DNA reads TGTGCCACCAGCAGAGAAGGGAACACTGAAGCTTTCTTT. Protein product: CATSREGNTEAFF.

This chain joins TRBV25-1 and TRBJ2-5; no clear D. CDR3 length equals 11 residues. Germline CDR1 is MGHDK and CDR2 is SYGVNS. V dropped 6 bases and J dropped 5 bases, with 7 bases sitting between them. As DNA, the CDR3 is TGTGCCAGCAGGGTTCGGGAGACCCAGTACTTC. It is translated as CASRVRETQYF.

CDR3 sequence reads: CASSQVLAPGLANTEAFF. Here the CDR3 DNA reads TGCGCCAGCAGCCAAGTATTGGCCCCTGGTCTTGCTAATACTGAAGCTTTCTTT. This chain connects TRBV4-3 to TRBJ1-1; D gene uncertain. There are 18 residues in the CDR3. Trimming took 1 base from V and 5 from J, leaving 23 bases between them. Germline values: CDR1 LGHNA, CDR2 YSLEER.

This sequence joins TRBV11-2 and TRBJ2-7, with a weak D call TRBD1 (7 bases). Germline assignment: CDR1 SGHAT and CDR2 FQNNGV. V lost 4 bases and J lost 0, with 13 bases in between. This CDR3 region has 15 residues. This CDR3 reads CASSSQGGNSYEQYF. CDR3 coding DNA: TGTGCCAGCAGCTCCCAGGGGGGCAACTCCTACGAGCAGTACTTC.

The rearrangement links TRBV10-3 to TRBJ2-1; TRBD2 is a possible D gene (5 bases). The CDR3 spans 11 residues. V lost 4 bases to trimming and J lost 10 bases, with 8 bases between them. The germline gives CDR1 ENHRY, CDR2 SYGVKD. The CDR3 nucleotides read TGTGCCATCAGTGGGGGAGAGGAGCAGTTCTTC. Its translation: CAISGGEEQFF.

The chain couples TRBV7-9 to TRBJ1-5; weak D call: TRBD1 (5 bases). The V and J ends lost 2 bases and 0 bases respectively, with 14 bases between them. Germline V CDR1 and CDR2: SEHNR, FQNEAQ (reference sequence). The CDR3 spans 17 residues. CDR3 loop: CASSLWQGTYSNQPQHF. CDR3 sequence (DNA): TGTGCCAGCAGCTTATGGCAGGGAACCTATAGCAATCAGCCCCAGCATTTT.

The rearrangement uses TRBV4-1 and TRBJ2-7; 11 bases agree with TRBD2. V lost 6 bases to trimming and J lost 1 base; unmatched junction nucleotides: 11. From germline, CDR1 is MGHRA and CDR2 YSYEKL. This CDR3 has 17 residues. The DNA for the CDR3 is TGCGCCAGCAGTACTAAACCCGGGACTAGCGGATCCTACGAGCAGTACTTC. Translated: CASSTKPGTSGSYEQYF.

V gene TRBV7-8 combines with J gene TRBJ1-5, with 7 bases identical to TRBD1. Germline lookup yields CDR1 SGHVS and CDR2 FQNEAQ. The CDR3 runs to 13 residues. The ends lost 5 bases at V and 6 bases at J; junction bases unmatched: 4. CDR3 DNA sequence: TGTGCCAGCAGCGCTACAGGGGCTCAGCCCCAGCATTTT. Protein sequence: CASSATGAQPQHF.